This T cell receptor (beta chain) was recorded in a study of control samples from healthy donors and cancer patients. Generated by immunoSEQ multiplex PCR, the TCRdb table keeps only in-frame clones and is missing some. The sample has around 200,000 clones, roughly 91% seen once. With V trimmed by 3 bases and J by 0 bases, 10 bases remained unmatched. Per germline, CDR1 MGHDK and CDR2 SYGVNS. This CDR3 is built from 18 residues. This sequence originates from a man between 18 and 29 years old in good health. The gene calls are TRBV25-1 and TRBJ2-1; 8 nucleotides match TRBD2. Sequencing was carried out using blood. Here the CDR3 reads CASSDATGGSSSYNEQFF. The CDR3 DNA is TGTGCCAGCAGTGATGCAACGGGGGGGAGCAGCTCCTACAATGAGCAGTTCTTC.